A single sample gave rise to the 23 T cell receptor beta chains below, sequenced in a study of graft-versus-host responses after intestinal transplantation (dated by TCRdb to about 2021). No antigen has been identified for these receptors. The sample's time point label is to be understood as: cells obtained before transplantation from donor or recipient. Library generation was performed with the immunoSEQ multiplex PCR assay. As stored in TCRdb, this immuneACCESS dataset retains in-frame rearrangements with V and J assigned. A fraction of the clones does not appear; measured against another copy, unresolved V genes explain less than half of the discrepancy, and the remainder lacks a known reason. The sample yields some 100,000 clones; approximately 90% were counted once. The top ten clones comprise about 0.073% of the sample. Sequenced material: unstimulated CD8+ T cells sorted from spleen or lymph node cells, taken before transplant. The receptor set was obtained from a human donor who was the organ donor for an intestinal transplant.

This rearrangement joins TRBV28 to TRBJ2-3, with 12 positions matching TRBD2. The CDR3 runs 18 residues. Trimming took 4 bases from V and 3 from J; bases not matched to a gene: 11. Germline values: CDR1 MDHEN, CDR2 SYDVKM. CDR3: CASSSRLAGGPSTDTQYF. In nucleotides, the CDR3 is TGTGCCAGCAGTTCTCGGCTAGCGGGAGGGCCGAGTACAGATACGCAGTATTTT.

The CDR3 DNA follows: TGTGCCAGCAGCCCAACCACCCTAGCGGGAGCCTACGAGCAGTACTTC. Translation: CASSPTTLAGAYEQYF. This chain links TRBV28 with TRBJ2-7; 10 bases agree with TRBD2. V lost 6 bases and J lost 2; bases outside the gene matches: 10. The germline V gene encodes CDR1 MDHEN and CDR2 SYDVKM. The CDR3 runs 16 residues.

V gene TRBV10-3 combines with J gene TRBJ1-5; D call uncertain. In germline, CDR1 is ENHRY, CDR2 SYGVKD. The ends were cut back, 5 bases at V and 4 bases at J, with 6 bases in the middle. The CDR3 is made up of 12 amino acids. Here the CDR3 DNA reads TGTGCCATCAGTCGTTATAATCAGCCCCAGCATTTT. As protein: CAISRYNQPQHF.

In its sample, this clone was seen a few times. The V call is TRBV4-1, the J call TRBJ1-3; D is ambiguous. The CDR3 loop spans 15 amino acids. V was pared by 3 bases and J by 0 bases, with 9 bases between. CDR1 MGHRA and CDR2 YSYEKL come from the germline V gene. CDR3 residues: CASSQAGGSGNTIYF. The CDR3 region has the DNA TGCGCCAGCAGCCAGGCGGGCGGCTCTGGAAACACCATATATTTT.

The chain couples TRBV19 to TRBJ1-2; D remains unclear. V lost 0 bases and J lost 2, with 7 bases in between. Germline CDR1 and CDR2: LNHDA and SQIVND (reference sequence). The length of the CDR3 is 14 residues. CDR3 in DNA: TGTGCCAGTAGTATAGAGGCTCCAAACTATGGCTACACCTTC. It encodes CASSIEAPNYGYTF.

Only one count was recorded for this clone. V usage is TRBV27 and J usage is TRBJ1-4; TRBD1 agrees at 9 bases. Germline V gene sequence: CDR1 MNHEY, CDR2 SMNVEV (reference sequence). The CDR3 is 15 amino acids. V lost 0 bases, J lost 8 bases, and 4 bases stayed unmatched. The CDR3 coding sequence is TGTGCCAGCAGTTTATCGGGGACAGGGACCGAAAAACTGTTTTTT. Protein: CASSLSGTGTEKLFF.

The genes are TRBV11-1 and TRBJ2-7; possibly TRBD1 for D (5 bases). The CDR3 runs to 15 residues. Germline-derived CDR1 and CDR2 are SGHAT and FQDESV (reference sequence). Trimming stripped 2 bases from V and 3 bases from J, with 14 bases between. Here the CDR3 reads CASSLTGSIRYEQYF. CDR3 nucleotides: TGTGCCAGCAGCTTAACAGGCAGTATCCGCTACGAGCAGTACTTC.

The genes are TRBV11-1 and TRBJ1-1; tentative D call: TRBD1 (5 bases). Germline assignment: CDR1 SGHAT and CDR2 FQDESV (reference sequence). CDR3 length: 17 residues. With 0 bases removed from V and 0 bases from J, the gap between germline ends came to 14 bases. The chain's CDR3 is CASSLADGLQVNTEAFF. As DNA, the CDR3 is TGTGCCAGCAGCTTAGCGGATGGATTACAGGTGAACACTGAAGCTTTCTTT.

The rearrangement joins TRBV5-6 to TRBJ2-1; TRBD1 matches at 7 bases. The CDR3 length is 15 residues. The ends lost 4 bases at V and 9 bases at J; junction bases unmatched: 13. Germline V gives CDR1 SGHDT, CDR2 YYEEEE. The CDR3 DNA is TGTGCCAGCAGCCGACCGGGACAGAGGCATAGTGAGCAGTTCTTC. It codes for CASSRPGQRHSEQFF. The whole variable domain, remainder taken from reference TRBV5-6 and TRBJ2-1, is DAGVTQSPTHLIKTRGQQVTLRCSPKSGHDTVSWYQQALGQGPQFIFQYYEEEERQRGNFPDRFSGHQFPNYSSELNVNALLLGDSALYLCASSRPGQRHSEQFFGPGTRLTVL.

The table lists this clone with a few counts. The chain carries TRBV5-6 and TRBJ2-4, with D perhaps TRBD1 (5 bases). V was pared by 0 bases and J by 7 bases, with 11 bases between. Germline V gene lookup returns CDR1 SGHDT and CDR2 YYEEEE. CDR3 length: 14 residues. The CDR3 protein is CASSLVGRVNIQYF. The CDR3 region has the DNA TGTGCCAGCAGCTTGGTGGGCAGGGTCAACATTCAGTACTTC.

The chain is built from TRBV30 and TRBJ2-3; TRBD2 aligns across 8 bases. Germline CDR1 GTSNPN, CDR2 SVGIG (reference sequence). J lost 5 bases, V lost 8 bases, and 9 bases had no gene match. The CDR3 length is 13 residues. The CDR3 here is CAGREGPQDTQYF. The CDR3 coding sequence is TGTGCCGGACGGGAGGGCCCCCAAGATACGCAGTATTTT.

V usage is TRBV27 and J usage is TRBJ1-2, with TRBD1 as a possible D gene (5 bases). Per the germline V gene, CDR1 is MNHEY and CDR2 is SMNVEV (reference sequence). Trimming took 6 bases from V and 6 from J, leaving 14 bases between them. This CDR3 region has 13 residues. The CDR3 here is CASSPWGGHGYTF. Written as DNA, the CDR3 is TGTGCCAGCAGCCCGTGGGGGGGTCATGGCTACACCTTC.

This clone came up a few times. The rearrangement joins TRBV6-5 to TRBJ2-7; TRBD2 aligns across 8 bases. Germline assignment: CDR1 MNHEY and CDR2 SVGAGI. V lost 5 bases and J lost 5; bases outside the gene matches: 8. This CDR3 is 14 amino acids long. In DNA, the CDR3 is TGTGCCAGCAGTGCTCACGTAGCGGGAAACGAGCAGTACTTC. Amino acid sequence: CASSAHVAGNEQYF.

CDR3 sequence reads: CASSVALGGGGEQYF. CDR3 coding DNA: TGTGCCAGCAGCGTAGCATTGGGAGGTGGGGGAGAGCAGTATTTT. The rearrangement joins TRBV9 to TRBJ2-3, with D tentatively TRBD2 (6 bases). Trimming took off 0 bases at V and 11 bases at J, with 19 bases between the two ends. The CDR3 has 15 amino acids. Germline V gene sequence: CDR1 SGDLS, CDR2 YYNGEE.

The rearrangement uses TRBV28 and TRBJ1-1, with a weak D call TRBD1 (6 bases). The CDR3 covers 14 residues. V was cut by 3 bases and J by 0 bases, with 8 bases left in between. Germline assignment: CDR1 MDHEN and CDR2 SYDVKM. CDR3 sequence reads: CASSLTGLNTEAFF. In DNA form, the CDR3 reads TGTGCCAGCAGTTTGACAGGTTTGAACACTGAAGCTTTCTTT.

The V and J genes are TRBV7-6 and TRBJ2-1; D unclear. The CDR3 has 16 amino acids. Germline V gene lookup returns CDR1 SGHVS and CDR2 FNYEAQ. V gave up 5 bases and J gave up 4 bases, with 18 bases separating them. The CDR3 DNA sequence: TGTGCCAGCAGCCTCCACAATATCCCCCCTTACAATGAGCAGTTCTTC. It is translated as CASSLHNIPPYNEQFF.

The chain joins TRBV4-1 to TRBJ1-1; D might be TRBD1 (5 bases). The CDR3 totals 14 residues. Trimming shortened V by 1 base and J by 3 bases, and 9 bases separated the two germline ends. From germline, CDR1 is MGHRA and CDR2 YSYEKL. As DNA, the CDR3 is TGCGCCAGCAGCCAAGGGTGGGGGGACACTGAAGCTTTCTTT. Protein sequence: CASSQGWGDTEAFF.

This chain uses TRBV28 with TRBJ2-7, with 12 positions matching TRBD1. The CDR3 totals 16 residues. V was clipped by 5 bases and J by 2 bases; unmatched bases: 7. Germline CDR1 is MDHEN and CDR2 is SYDVKM. The CDR3 DNA is TGTGCCAGCAGTGAGTTTCGGGACAGGGGGCCCTACGAGCAGTACTTC. Protein product: CASSEFRDRGPYEQYF.

This clone was recorded only once. The chain carries TRBV29-1 and TRBJ2-3; TRBD2 agrees at 8 bases. The V gene end was trimmed by 0 bases and the J gene end by 4 bases; junction bases not matched to a gene: 3. The CDR3 is 14 amino acids. Germline V gene lookup returns CDR1 SQVTM and CDR2 ANQGSEA. In DNA form, the CDR3 reads TGCAGCGTTGAAGATGCGGGGGGCGCAGATACGCAGTATTTT. Protein sequence: CSVEDAGGADTQYF.

The rearrangement joins TRBV28 to TRBJ2-7; 8 bases line up with TRBD2. The CDR3 covers 20 residues. V was clipped by 3 bases and J by 4 bases; unmatched bases: 23. Germline V CDR1 and CDR2: MDHEN, SYDVKM. Here the CDR3 DNA reads TGTGCCAGCAGTTTTAGTGCGACCCGTGTTGGACCCAGCGGGGGTTACGAGCAGTACTTC. This gives the protein CASSFSATRVGPSGGYEQYF.

This chain links TRBV6-5 with TRBJ2-1, with D perhaps TRBD2 (5 bases). Germline V gives CDR1 MNHEY, CDR2 SVGAGI. CDR3 length: 15 residues. The V end lost 5 bases, the J end lost 2 bases, and 13 bases lay between the germline ends. CDR3 sequence reads: CASSPEGGPYNEQFF. Here the CDR3 DNA reads TGTGCCAGCAGTCCCGAGGGTGGACCCTACAATGAGCAGTTCTTC.

The gene calls are TRBV7-6 and TRBJ2-1; a possible D gene is TRBD2 (6 bases). The CDR3 has 20 residues. The germline V gene encodes CDR1 SGHVS and CDR2 FNYEAQ. The V gene lost 0 bases and the J gene lost 4 bases, with 25 bases spanning the gap. CDR3 region: CASSLAPHARGGNQYNEQFF. For the CDR3, the DNA is TGTGCCAGCAGCTTAGCGCCCCATGCGAGGGGAGGTAACCAATACAATGAGCAGTTCTTC.

This clone occurred a few times. The junction departs from germline at one end; a sequencing error may be responsible. The V gene is TRBV28, the J gene TRBJ1-2, with D hard to call. Germline V gene sequence: CDR1 MDHEN, CDR2 SYDVKM. This CDR3 region has 13 residues. The CDR3 bases are TGTGCCAGCAGTTTTCCGCATTTAAGCGTCCTCCTCTTC. It is translated as CASSFPHLSVLLF.